Presented here are 9 T cell receptor beta chains from one specimen sequenced in a study of spatial heterogeneity in lung cancer. Time point of the sample: sample taken at primary tumor resection. In each case, whole RNA from tumor, nontumor lung or frozen PBMC was sequenced unsorted. MiXCR, applied by TCRdb to the 5' RACE reads, yields one record per CDR3 protein. The repertoire holds some 50,000 distinct CDR3 sequences, with about an eighth as singletons. The sequences come from PBMCs, collected at surgery. All receptors come from a female donor with early-stage non-small cell lung cancer.

This clonotype came up many times. The V call is TRBV28, the J call TRBJ1-1, with 7 bases aligning to TRBD1. V dropped 3 bases and J dropped 10; count of bases not matched to a gene: 11. CDR3 length: 14 residues. Germline V gene sequence: CDR1 MDHEN, CDR2 SYDVKM. The CDR3 region is CASSFQGQPGAAFF. The CDR3 DNA reads TGTGCCAGCAGTTTCCAGGGACAGCCGGGAGCAGCTTTCTTT. The complete variable domain, with remaining parts taken from reference TRBV28 and TRBJ1-1, reads DVKVTQSSRYLVKRTGEKVFLECVQDMDHENMFWYRQDPGLGLRLIYFSYDVKMKEKGDIPEGYSVSREKKERFSLILESASTNQTSMYLCASSFQGQPGAAFFGQGTRLTVV.

V gene TRBV29-1 combines with J gene TRBJ1-4; no firm D call. The CDR3 totals 13 residues. Looked up from germline, CDR1 is SQVTM and CDR2 is ANQGSEA. Trimming removed 2 bases at V and 1 base at J, with 5 bases between. The CDR3 nucleotides are TGCAGCGTTGAAAGACTAACTAATGAAAAACTGTTTTTT. Translating it yields CSVERLTNEKLFF. Drawing the rest from reference TRBV29-1 and TRBJ1-4, the complete variable domain is SAVISQKPSRDICQRGTSLTIQCQVDSQVTMMFWYRQQPGQSLTLIATANQGSEATYESGFVIDKFPISRPNLTFSTLTVSNMSPEDSSIYLCSVERLTNEKLFFGSGTQLSVL.

This clonotype came up a few times. This chain joins TRBV30 and TRBJ1-1, with 8 bases fitting TRBD1. The length of the CDR3 is 15 residues. Unmatched junction bases numbered 6, after V lost 2 bases and J lost 1 base. Germline loops: CDR1 GTSNPN, CDR2 SVGIG (reference sequence). In DNA, the CDR3 is TGTGCCTGGAGTTGGACAGGGCGATGGAACACTGAAGCTTTCTTT. Translated, it gives CAWSWTGRWNTEAFF.

On this clonotype itself: Given a much more abundant clone one base away, this may be a read error. The chain combines TRBV5-4 with TRBJ2-1; 7 bases align to TRBD2. The CDR3 covers 15 residues. Germline values: CDR1 SGHNT, CDR2 YYREEE (reference sequence). J lost 6 bases, V lost 1 base, and 7 bases had no gene match. CDR3 nucleotide sequence: TGTGCCAGCAGCTTGTTGGCTACTAGCGTCAATGAGCAGTTCTTC. Translating it yields CASSLLATSVNEQFF. The full variable domain, rest sourced from reference TRBV5-4 and TRBJ2-1, is ETGVTQSPTHLIKTRGQQVTLRCSSQSGHNTVSWYQQALGQGPQFIFQYYREEENGRGNFPPRFSGLQFPNYSSELNVNALELDDSALYLCASSLLATSVNEQFFGPGTRLTVL.

This clonotype has more than one count but fewer than ten. The DNA for the CDR3 is TGTGCCAGCAGCGTAGAACGCGCAGATACGCAGTATTTT. Residues: CASSVERADTQYF. The rearrangement uses TRBV9 and TRBJ2-3; no reliable D call. The CDR3 runs to 13 residues. Germline CDR1 and CDR2: SGDLS and YYNGEE. With 0 bases removed from V and 4 bases from J, the gap between germline ends came to 6 bases.

The chain employs TRBV19 and TRBJ2-7; D is undetermined. V was clipped by 5 bases and J by 3 bases, with 11 bases between them. The CDR3 is 13 residues long. Looked up from germline, CDR1 is LNHDA and CDR2 is SQIVND (reference sequence). The CDR3 loop reads CASSPTADYEQYF. The CDR3 nucleotides are TGTGCCAGTAGTCCCACGGCCGACTACGAGCAGTACTTC.

About this clonotype itself: Because the CDR3 is missing its conserved closing phenylalanine or tryptophan, this is likely a read error. The CDR3 region has the DNA TGTGCCAGCAGCCGTCCGGGCGGTGAAGCTTTCCTT. Translation gives CASSRPGGEAFL. The V gene is TRBV7-9, the J gene TRBJ1-1; D is uncertain. Trimming took off 5 bases at V and 7 bases at J, with 11 bases between the two ends. CDR1 is SEHNR and CDR2 is FQNEAQ in the germline V gene (reference sequence). The CDR3 runs to 12 residues.

V is TRBV5-5 and J is TRBJ2-3; D is undetermined. There are 13 residues in the CDR3. Germline values: CDR1 SGHKS, CDR2 YYEKEE (reference sequence). V lost 0 bases to trimming and J lost 6 bases, with 8 bases between them. The DNA for the CDR3 is TGTGCCAGCAGCTTGGGGCCCAAGGATACGCAGTATTTT. It specifies CASSLGPKDTQYF.

This clonotype was counted many times. This chain uses TRBV3-1 with TRBJ2-1; D remains ambiguous. The germline V gene has CDR1 LGHDT and CDR2 YNNKEL (reference sequence). Trimming cost V 4 bases and J 7 bases, with 11 bases left between them. This CDR3 has 13 amino acids. Here the CDR3 DNA reads TGTGCCAGCAGCCCCTCGGTAGATAATGAGCAGTTCTTC. It is translated as CASSPSVDNEQFF.